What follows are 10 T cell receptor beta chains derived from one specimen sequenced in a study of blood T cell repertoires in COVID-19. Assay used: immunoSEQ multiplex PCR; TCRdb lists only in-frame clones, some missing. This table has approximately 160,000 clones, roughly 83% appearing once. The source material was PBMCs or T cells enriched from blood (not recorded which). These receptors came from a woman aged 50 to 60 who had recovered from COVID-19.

The CDR3 DNA reads TGTGCCAGCAGTGAACGGGCTAGCGGCTCCTACAATGAGCAGTTCTTC. Translation: CASSERASGSYNEQFF. This sequence joins TRBV6-1 and TRBJ2-1, with 7 bases lining up with TRBD2. The length of the CDR3 is 16 residues. Germline V gene data show CDR1 as MNHNS and CDR2 as SASEGT. V lost 2 bases to trimming and J lost 0 bases; unmatched junction nucleotides: 4.

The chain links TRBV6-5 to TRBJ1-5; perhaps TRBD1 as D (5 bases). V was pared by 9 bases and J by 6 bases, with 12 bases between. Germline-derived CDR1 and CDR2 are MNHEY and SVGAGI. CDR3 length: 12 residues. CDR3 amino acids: CASQGSGQPQHF. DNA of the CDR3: TGTGCCAGTCAGGGCTCGGGTCAGCCCCAGCATTTT.

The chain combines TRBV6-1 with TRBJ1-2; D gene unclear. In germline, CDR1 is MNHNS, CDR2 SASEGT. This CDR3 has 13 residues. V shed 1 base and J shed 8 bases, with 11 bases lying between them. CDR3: CASSEGNALGYTF. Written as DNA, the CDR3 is TGTGCCAGCAGTGAAGGTAACGCGCTCGGCTACACCTTC.

Here the CDR3 DNA reads TGTGCCAGCAGCAGCGCAGGGGGCTCCTATAATTCACCCCTCCACTTT. Translated: CASSSAGGSYNSPLHF. The chain recombines TRBV9 with TRBJ1-6; TRBD1 matches 7 bases. Germline CDR1 reads SGDLS; CDR2 reads YYNGEE. This CDR3 spans 16 amino acids. V dropped 4 bases and J dropped 0; count of bases not matched to a gene: 4. The variable domain in full, completed from reference TRBV9 and TRBJ1-6, reads DSGVTQTPKHLITATGQRVTLRCSPRSGDLSVYWYQQSLDQGLQFLIQYYNGEERAKGNILERFSAQQFPDLHSELNLSSLELGDSALYFCASSSAGGSYNSPLHFGNGTRLTVT.

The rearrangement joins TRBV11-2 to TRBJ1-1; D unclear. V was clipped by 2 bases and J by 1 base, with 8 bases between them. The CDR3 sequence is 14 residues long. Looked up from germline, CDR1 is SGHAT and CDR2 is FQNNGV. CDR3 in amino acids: CASSLTATNTEAFF. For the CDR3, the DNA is TGTGCCAGCAGCTTAACAGCCACGAACACTGAAGCTTTCTTT.

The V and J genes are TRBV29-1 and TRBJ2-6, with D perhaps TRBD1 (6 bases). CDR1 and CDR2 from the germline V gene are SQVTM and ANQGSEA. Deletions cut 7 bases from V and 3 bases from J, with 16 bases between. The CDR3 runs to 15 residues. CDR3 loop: CSAQSGVSGANVLTF. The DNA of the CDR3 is TGCAGCGCCCAGTCAGGGGTGAGTGGGGCCAACGTCCTGACTTTC.

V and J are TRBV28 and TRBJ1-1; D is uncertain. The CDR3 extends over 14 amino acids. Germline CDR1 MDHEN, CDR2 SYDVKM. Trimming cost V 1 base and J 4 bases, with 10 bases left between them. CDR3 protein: CASSLSQVGTEAFF. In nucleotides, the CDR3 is TGTGCCAGCAGTTTATCCCAGGTCGGCACTGAAGCTTTCTTT.

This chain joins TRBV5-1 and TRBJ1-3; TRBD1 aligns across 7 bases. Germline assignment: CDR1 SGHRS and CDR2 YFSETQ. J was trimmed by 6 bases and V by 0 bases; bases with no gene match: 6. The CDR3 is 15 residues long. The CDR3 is CASSLEDRRLNTIYF. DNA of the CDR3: TGCGCCAGCAGCTTGGAGGACAGGCGATTAAACACCATATATTTT.

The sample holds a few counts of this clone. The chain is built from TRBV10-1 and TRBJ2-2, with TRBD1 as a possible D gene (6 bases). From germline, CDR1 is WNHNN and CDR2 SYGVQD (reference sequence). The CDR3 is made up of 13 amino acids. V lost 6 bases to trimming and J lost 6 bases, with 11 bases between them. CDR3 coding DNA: TGCGCCAGCAGACAGGGTCGGGCCGGGGAGCTGTTTTTT. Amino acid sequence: CASRQGRAGELFF.

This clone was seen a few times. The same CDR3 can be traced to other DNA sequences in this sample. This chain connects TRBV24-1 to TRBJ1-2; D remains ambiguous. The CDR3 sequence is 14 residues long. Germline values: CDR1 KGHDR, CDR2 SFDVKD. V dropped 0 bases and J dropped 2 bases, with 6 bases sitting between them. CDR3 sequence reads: CATSDLNRNYGYTF. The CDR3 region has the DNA TGTGCCACCAGTGATTTGAACAGAAACTATGGCTACACCTTC.